The clone carrying this TCR beta chain has more than one count but fewer than ten. Its target is not known. This sample is part of a study of response to subunit inactivated influenza vaccine. The study's findings and limits: T cells newly recruited by each seasonal influenza vaccination are few, the authors suggested.

TCRdb re-analysed the RT-PCR reads in MiXCR, keeping a single row per CDR3 protein. The sample lists 700,000 to 800,000 distinct CDR3 sequences, under 20% occurring once. Per germline, CDR1 LNHNV and CDR2 YYDKDF (reference sequence). The CDR3 sequence is 13 residues long. V shed 0 bases and J shed 9 bases, with 10 bases lying between them. This receptor was taken from a man aged 50-59 years who received an inactivated influenza vaccine. The starting material was PBMCs from blood, obtained about 5 days after vaccination. The rearrangement joins TRBV15 to TRBJ2-3; maybe TRBD2 (5 bases). The CDR3, as DNA: TGTGCCACCAGCAGAGATCGATCGGGGACGCAGTATTTT. As protein: CATSRDRSGTQYF.